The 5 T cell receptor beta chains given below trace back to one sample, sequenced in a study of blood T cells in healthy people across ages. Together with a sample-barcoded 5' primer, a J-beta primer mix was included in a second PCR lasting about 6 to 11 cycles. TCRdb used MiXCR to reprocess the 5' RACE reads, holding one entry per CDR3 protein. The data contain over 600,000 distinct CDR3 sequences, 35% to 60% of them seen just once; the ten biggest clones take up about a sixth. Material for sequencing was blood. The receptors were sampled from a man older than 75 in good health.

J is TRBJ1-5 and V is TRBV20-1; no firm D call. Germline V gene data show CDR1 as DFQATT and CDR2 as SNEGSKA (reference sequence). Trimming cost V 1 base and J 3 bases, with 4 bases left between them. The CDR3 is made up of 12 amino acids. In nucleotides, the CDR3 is TGCAGTGCTAGAGCCATCAATCAGCCCCAGCATTTT. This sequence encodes CSARAINQPQHF.

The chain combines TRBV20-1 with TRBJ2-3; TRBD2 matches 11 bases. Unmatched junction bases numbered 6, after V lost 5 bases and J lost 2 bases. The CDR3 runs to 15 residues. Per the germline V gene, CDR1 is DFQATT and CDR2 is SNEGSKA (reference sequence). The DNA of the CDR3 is TGCAGTGCTTTGACTAGCGGGGCGAACACAGATACGCAGTATTTT. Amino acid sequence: CSALTSGANTDTQYF.

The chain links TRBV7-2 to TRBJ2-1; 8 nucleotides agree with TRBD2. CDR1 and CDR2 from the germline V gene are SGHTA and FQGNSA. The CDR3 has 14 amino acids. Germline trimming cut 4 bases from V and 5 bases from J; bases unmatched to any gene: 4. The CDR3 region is CASSWGLGNNEQFF. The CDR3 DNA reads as TGTGCCAGCAGCTGGGGACTAGGGAACAATGAGCAGTTCTTC. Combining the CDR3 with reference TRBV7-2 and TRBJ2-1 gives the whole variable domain GAGVSQSPSNKVTEKGKDVELRCDPISGHTALYWYRQSLGQGLEFLIYFQGNSAPDKSGLPSDRFSAERTGGSVSTLTIQRTQQEDSAVYLCASSWGLGNNEQFFGPGTRLTVL.

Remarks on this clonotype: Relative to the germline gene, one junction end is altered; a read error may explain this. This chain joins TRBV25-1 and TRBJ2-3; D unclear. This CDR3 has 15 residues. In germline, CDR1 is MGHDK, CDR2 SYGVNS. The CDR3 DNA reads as TGTGCCAACAGTGAACCGAGAAGGGGCACAGATACGCAGTATTTT. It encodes CANSEPRRGTDTQYF.

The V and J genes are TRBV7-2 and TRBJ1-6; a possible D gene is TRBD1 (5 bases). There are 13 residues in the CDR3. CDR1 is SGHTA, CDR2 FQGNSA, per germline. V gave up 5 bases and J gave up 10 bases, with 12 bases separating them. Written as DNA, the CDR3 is TGTGCCAGCAGCCAAAGCAGGGACTCACCCCTCCACTTT. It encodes CASSQSRDSPLHF.